Listed below are T cell receptor beta chains from one sample, sequenced in a study of cytomegalovirus exposure and HLA in healthy donors. Assay used: immunoSEQ multiplex PCR; TCRdb lists only in-frame clones, some missing. The specimen's table records approximately 92,000 clones. Sequencing was carried out using PBMCs. These receptors all stem from a woman in her 30s in good health and CMV-seronegative. Both conserved end residues are trimmed from each CDR3. D genes are given only for firm matches.

d_call | j_call | v_call | cdr3_aa
TRBD1 | TRBJ2-2 | TRBV19 | ASTWDSENTGELF
TRBD1 | TRBJ1-2 | TRBV7-9 | ASSRQGAGYGYT
- | TRBJ2-7 | TRBV5-1 | ASNRDTDSYEQY
TRBD1 | TRBJ1-5 | TRBV7-2 | ASSLVGTGEAQPQH
- | TRBJ1-6 | TRBV6-1 | ASSAGTLVDSPLH
TRBD1 | TRBJ2-3 | TRBV7-6 | ASSLGGGGDTQY
- | TRBJ1-5 | TRBV14 | ASSQDHNQPQH
TRBD2 | TRBJ2-7 | TRBV7-2 | ASSPSSGRTLEQY
- | TRBJ2-7 | TRBV7-2 | ASSSTTSYEQY
TRBD2 | TRBJ2-7 | TRBV28 | ASTAAGAGGPSSYEQY
- | TRBJ2-7 | TRBV27 | ASSPPGISYEQY
- | TRBJ1-2 | TRBV5-1 | ASSLKAGWGDYGYT
- | TRBJ2-2 | TRBV29-1 | SVAKGGNTGELF
TRBD2 | TRBJ2-1 | TRBV7-8 | ASSSPGLAGVNEQF
TRBD1 | TRBJ1-2 | TRBV28 | ASSSTGTGPYLYGYT
TRBD1 | TRBJ2-7 | TRBV5-1 | ASSPVTGGVPYEQY
TRBD1 | TRBJ1-2 | TRBV9 | ASSATGSNYGYT
TRBD1 | TRBJ1-1 | TRBV28 | ASSKPGGLNTEAF
- | TRBJ2-7 | TRBV5-1 | ASSLAGRENEQY
- | TRBJ2-1 | TRBV9 | ASGTGLGLSYNEQF
TRBD2 | TRBJ2-3 | TRBV15 | ATSEEAGGSDTQY
TRBD1 | TRBJ1-1 | TRBV30 | AWSPGGNTEAF
- | TRBJ2-1 | TRBV5-1 | ASSLRSGESYNEQF
TRBD2 | TRBJ2-1 | TRBV7-9 | ASSLELAGAGNEQF
TRBD2 | TRBJ2-3 | TRBV4-1 | ASSQRGGTDTQY
- | TRBJ1-3 | TRBV29-1 | SVLLTTGNTIY
TRBD1 | TRBJ1-3 | TRBV28 | ASKGQGRGNTIY
TRBD1 | TRBJ1-1 | TRBV5-4 | ASSLGTGGLTEAF
- | TRBJ1-4 | TRBV9 | ASSPQGFNEKLF
TRBD1 | TRBJ1-4 | TRBV6-1 | ASSDRGQTNEKLF